This section outlines one TCR beta chain sequence together with its context. Its antigen is not yet known. No qualities accompany the bases; no much larger clone lies one base away. The immunoSEQ Assay, a bias-controlled multiplex PCR, was used to amplify TCRbeta CDR3 regions from genomic DNA. Regarding the original processing steps: Within the assay, amplification of reference gene primers was used to estimate how many nucleated cells each sample contained. Sequence reads were collapsed and filtered to measure the absolute abundance of every unique TCRbeta CDR3 rearrangement. For each sample, productive Simpson clonality was calculated as the square root of Simpson's diversity index over productive rearrangements. The table comes from immuneACCESS by way of TCRdb, which keeps in-frame sequences with V and J called. Part of the clones is missing from these tables; in studies checked, under half for an unresolved V gene and the rest for unknown reasons. That table supplies the V and J calls and clone size; D and trimming were determined from the DNA. This sample lists around 400,000 clones; 91% were detected once. The ten top clones hold 0.8% to 0.9% of the sample.

Enrolling through a virtual design, the prospective study's participants ranged in age from roughly 18 to 90 years and lived across 24 United States geographic areas. In the prospective study, participants were assigned to cohorts based on the clinical history participants reported in a screening survey and a study questionnaire. Exposed participants had been in contact with someone with a PCR-confirmed or clinician-diagnosed COVID-19 case within 2 weeks of study entry. In the prospective study, whole blood, serum and a nasopharyngeal or oropharyngeal swab were collected from each participant by mobile phlebotomists. Over a roughly 2-month period, participants in the prospective study had the option of providing additional blood draws and questionnaires. Prospective study blood samples were shipped either frozen or at room temperature before DNA extraction. The CDR3 spans 16 residues, from the cysteine through the phenylalanine. Of the read, only the CDR3 DNA is kept; its 48 bases are in frame from base 1. Relative to germline, V is 0 bases shorter and J is 2 bases shorter, with 13 bases between their ends. The germline V gene (reference sequence) gives CDR1 as GTSNPN and CDR2 as SVGIG.

This sample was taken from a study of blood T cell repertoires in COVID-19 (dated by TCRdb to the early 2020s). As for the study more broadly: Collaborator samples came from the United States, Italy and Spain and covered acute and convalescent phases of COVID-19. Sample metadata almost always included a de-identified subject ID, COVID-19 status, age in years and sex. The prospective study material was composed of cDNA or gDNA derived from T cells, B-cell-depleted T cells, or PBMCs. Where available, HLA class I and class II types were taken from metadata supplied by the sample provider and were not determined by assay-based typing. The repertoires were released in a freely available public database meant as a resource for research on the immune response to SARS-CoV-2. The samples were drawn from two sources: the first 160 participants of the ongoing ImmuneRACE study, and 1,000 to 1,500 subjects contributed by 6 global collaborators. Deeply sampled blood TCRbeta repertoires from subjects exposed to, actively infected with, or recovered from COVID-19 were included in the dataset.

What the study reported, not specific to this receptor: Clinical and demographic metadata were provided uncurated, with the amount varying by source and participant.

The sequence is built from TRBV30 and TRBJ2-2; a weak D assignment points to TRBD1 (6 bases agree). The receptor was isolated from a middle-aged woman who had been exposed to COVID-19. Specimen: PBMCs or T cells enriched from blood (not recorded which). For the CDR3, the sequence is CAWSVLGTPNTGELFF. The bases read TGTGCCTGGAGTGTACTAGGGACACCAAACACCGGGGAGCTGTTTTTT.